Each of the 13 T cell receptor beta chains below was sequenced from the same sample in a study of metastatic and nonmetastatic thyroid tumors. The entire patient cohort was treatment-naive prior to thyroid surgery. MiXCR was used by TCRdb to re-call the PCR reads. The sample has some 41,000 clones; more than 25% are singletons. Sequenced input: blood. These TCRs come from a male donor with papillary thyroid cancer or a benign thyroid nodule (not recorded which). Some clones in this sample may be carry-over from other donors' samples.

The chain employs TRBV15 and TRBJ1-1; D is uncertain. The CDR3 is 13 amino acids. Germline CDR1 reads LNHNV; CDR2 reads YYDKDF (reference sequence). Trimming stripped 4 bases from V and 4 bases from J, with 10 bases between. The CDR3 DNA follows: TGTGCCACCAGCACGGGATTTGGCACTGAAGCTTTCTTT. Its translation is CATSTGFGTEAFF.

At least ten counts were recorded for this clone. The gene calls are TRBV30 and TRBJ1-1, with 8 bases identical to TRBD1. V was clipped by 4 bases and J by 10 bases; unmatched bases: 11. Looked up from germline, CDR1 is GTSNPN and CDR2 is SVGIG (reference sequence). The CDR3 is made up of 13 amino acids. The CDR3 bases are TGTGCCTGGATCGGCGACAGGGGAAGAGGAGCTTTCTTT. It encodes CAWIGDRGRGAFF. The variable domain in full, completed from reference TRBV30 and TRBJ1-1, reads SQTIHQWPATLVQPVGSPLSLECTVEGTSNPNLYWYRQAAGRGLQLLFYSVGIGQISSEVPQNLSASRPQDRQFILSSKKLLLSDSGFYLCAWIGDRGRGAFFGQGTRLTVV.

This clone was counted at least ten times. The V call is TRBV12-3 or TRBV12-4, the J call TRBJ1-3; no reliable D call. The length of the CDR3 is 13 residues. Trimming took off 3 bases at V and 4 bases at J, with 7 bases between the two ends. CDR3 amino acids: CASSFNNGNTIYF. The DNA for the CDR3 is TGTGCCAGCAGTTTTAACAACGGAAACACCATATATTTT.

At least ten counts were recorded for this clone. This chain uses TRBV2 with TRBJ2-5; D remains ambiguous. The CDR3 covers 13 residues. The V gene lost 5 bases and the J gene lost 5 bases, with 12 bases spanning the gap. In germline, CDR1 is SNHLY, CDR2 FYNNEI. DNA of the CDR3: TGTGCCAGCAGTAAGACGCCGCCGGAGACCCAGTACTTC. It is translated as CASSKTPPETQYF.

By share of the sample, this clone is medium-sized. An end of the junction does not agree with germline; a read error may underlie this. This sequence joins TRBV6-5 and TRBJ2-1; 14 bases are a match to TRBD2. Germline V gene sequence: CDR1 MNHEY, CDR2 SVGAGI. The CDR3 consists of 18 residues. The CDR3 DNA reads TGTGCCAGCACTTACGGGACTAGCGGGAGCCTGAGTTTAAATGAGCAGTTCTTC. Protein sequence: CASTYGTSGSLSLNEQFF.

This clone was picked up a small number of times. The rearrangement joins TRBV27 to TRBJ2-7, with 7 bases lining up with TRBD2. The CDR3 sequence is 14 residues long. With V trimmed by 3 bases and J by 3 bases, 5 bases remained unmatched. Per the germline V gene, CDR1 is MNHEY and CDR2 is SMNVEV (reference sequence). CDR3 amino acids: CASSFLGGVYEQYF. CDR3 bases: TGTGCCAGCAGTTTTCTGGGAGGGGTCTACGAGCAGTACTTC.

This clone was observed many times. This chain uses TRBV7-9 with TRBJ1-1; possible D gene TRBD1, 6 bases. The germline V gene encodes CDR1 SEHNR and CDR2 FQNEAQ (reference sequence). The V end lost 6 bases, the J end lost 6 bases, and 32 bases lay between the germline ends. The CDR3 runs to 19 residues. DNA of the CDR3: TGTGCCAGCAGTCTTGAATTGCGGGGGGCGGGGTACTCGACCGCTGAAGCTTTCTTT. This sequence encodes CASSLELRGAGYSTAEAFF.

This chain joins TRBV2 and TRBJ2-5, with 13 nucleotides matching TRBD2. V lost 11 bases to trimming and J lost 9 bases; unmatched junction nucleotides: 18. Germline assignment: CDR1 SNHLY and CDR2 FYNNEI. This CDR3 comprises 16 residues. CDR3 DNA: TGTGCCGGGGGACTAGCGGGGTCGGGGACTAGTTTGGCCCAGTACTTC. This encodes CAGGLAGSGTSLAQYF.

This clone is a singleton in its sample. Germline is not matched at one junction end, which may reflect a read error. This rearrangement joins TRBV7-7 to TRBJ1-6; 7 nucleotides line up with TRBD1. Looked up from germline, CDR1 is SSHAT and CDR2 is FNYEAQ (reference sequence). This CDR3 has 14 amino acids. CDR3 sequence (DNA): TGTGCTAGCAGCATAAGACAGGGTCCGTCAACCATCCACTTT. Translating gives CASSIRQGPSTIHF.

In its sample, this clone was seen many times. The V and J genes are TRBV4-1 and TRBJ2-2; D possibly corresponds to TRBD2 (6 bases). The CDR3 has 13 residues. Germline V gene lookup returns CDR1 MGHRA and CDR2 YSYEKL. With 7 bases removed from V and 5 bases from J, the gap between germline ends came to 11 bases. The CDR3 DNA reads as TGCGCCAGCAAGGTCCGGGAGACCGGGGAGCTGTTTTTT. It specifies CASKVRETGELFF.

With respect to this clone: Lacking the conserved final phenylalanine or tryptophan, this CDR3 likely reflects a read error. The rearrangement joins TRBV27 to TRBJ1-5; perhaps TRBD1 as D (6 bases). From germline, CDR1 is MNHEY and CDR2 SMNVEV (reference sequence). This CDR3 spans 14 amino acids. V gave up 3 bases and J gave up 7 bases, with 13 bases separating them. The CDR3 region has the DNA TGTGCCAGCAGTTTTGAAGGGGGAAGCCAGCCCCAGCATTTG. This translates into CASSFEGGSQPQHL.

This clone counts as medium-sized. The V gene is TRBV5-1, the J gene TRBJ1-2; possible D gene TRBD1, 6 bases. Looked up from germline, CDR1 is SGHRS and CDR2 is YFSETQ. Trimming removed 2 bases from V and 3 bases from J, with 17 bases in between. This CDR3 comprises 16 residues. CDR3 DNA sequence: TGCGCCAGCAGCTTCCCCGAAGGGGGGCACGACTATGGCTACACCTTC. This codes for CASSFPEGGHDYGYTF.

Only a few counts were recorded for this clone. The chain combines TRBV6-2 or TRBV6-3 with TRBJ2-3; TRBD2 agrees at 9 bases. Germline V gives CDR1 MNHEY, CDR2 SVGEGT. The CDR3 has 16 residues. V was clipped by 1 base and J by 6 bases; unmatched bases: 8. CDR3 region: CASSYFGGRADDTQYF. As DNA, the CDR3 is TGTGCCAGCAGTTACTTCGGCGGGAGGGCGGACGATACGCAGTATTTT.